Here is one T cell receptor beta chain with its context. Original processing notes: Reference gene primer amplification gave estimated nucleated cell counts. Clones were read by immunoSEQ multiplex PCR, and TCRdb kept only the in-frame ones, dropping some. V and J calls and clone size are as listed in that table; D and trimming were resolved from the DNA. The top ten hold approximately 7.9% of the sample, which has over 100,000 clones, 82% seen once. The sample comes from a study of blood T cell repertoires in COVID-19. On the study more broadly: There were acute and convalescent COVID-19 samples, and they came from the United States, Italy and Spain. Sample material is recorded as cDNA or gDNA derived from T cells, B-cell-depleted T cells, or PBMCs.

The length of the CDR3 is 17 residues. Trimming left V 2 bases short and J 4 bases short, with 21 bases between. Germline values: CDR1 SGHRS, CDR2 YFSETQ. The source is a man between 65 and 85 years old with acute or convalescent COVID-19. Sequencing was performed on peripheral blood. This chain links TRBV5-1 with TRBJ2-5; tentatively, D is TRBD2 (5 bases). In DNA, the CDR3 is TGCGCCAGCAGCTTTGGCGGGCTCGGACTGACTTCAGAGACCCAGTACTTC. This codes for CASSFGGLGLTSETQYF.